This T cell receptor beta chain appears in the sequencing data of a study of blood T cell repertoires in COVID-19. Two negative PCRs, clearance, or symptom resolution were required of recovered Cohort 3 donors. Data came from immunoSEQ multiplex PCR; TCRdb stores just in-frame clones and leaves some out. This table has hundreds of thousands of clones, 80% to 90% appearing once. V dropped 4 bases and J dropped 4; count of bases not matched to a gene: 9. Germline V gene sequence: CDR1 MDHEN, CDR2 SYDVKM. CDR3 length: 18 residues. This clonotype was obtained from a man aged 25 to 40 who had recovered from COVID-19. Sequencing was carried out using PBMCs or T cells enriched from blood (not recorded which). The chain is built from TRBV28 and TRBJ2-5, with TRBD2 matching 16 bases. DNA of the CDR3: TGTGCCAGCAGTTCAACCGGGACTAGCGGGAGGGCCCGAGAGACCCAGTACTTC. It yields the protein CASSSTGTSGRARETQYF.